This T cell receptor (beta chain) was sequenced for a study of beta chain features in type 1 diabetes. The CDR3 contains 14 residues. Trimming stripped 3 bases from V and 4 bases from J, with 13 bases between. Germline V gives CDR1 GTSNPN, CDR2 SVGIG (reference sequence). Study-level results: Across all four CD4+ subsets, people with type 1 diabetes showed modestly shorter TCRB CDR3s.

Expressed TCRB transcripts were sequenced because the entire RNA isolate underwent reverse transcription. The repertoire was sequenced with immunoSEQ multiplex PCR; TCRdb's copy has only in-frame clones and lacks some. The sample has 200,000 to 250,000 clones; over 8.5% are singletons. This clone appeared a few times. The antigen remains unidentified. The source of this sequence is a woman under 30 in good health. This rearrangement joins TRBV30 to TRBJ2-1; TRBD2 is a possible D gene (5 bases). The sequencing sample was made of naive CD4+ T cells from blood. In DNA form, the CDR3 reads TGTGCCTGGAGCCCAGCACGGACTTACAATGAGCAGTTCTTC. Encoded protein: CAWSPARTYNEQFF.